A selection of T cell receptor beta chains follows, all from one sample in a study of T cells in Graves' hyperthyroidism and ophthalmopathy. In TCRdb, the multiplex PCR reads were re-called with MiXCR into one record per CDR3 protein. This sample has 330,000 or so distinct CDR3 sequences, with roughly 18% found just once. Input material: blood. These receptors were taken from a woman between 40 and 55 years old with Graves' ophthalmopathy. The CDR3 runs from the conserved cysteine through the conserved F or W. The size field is filled for only some rows; it gives once, few, many or a size class.

clone size: .; V gene: TRBV12-3/TRBV12-4; J gene: TRBJ1-1; CDR3 protein: CASSRIGQEGGRAFF
clone size: .; V gene: TRBV12-3/TRBV12-4; J gene: TRBJ2-5; CDR3 protein: CASSTQGVQETQYF
clone size: many; V gene: TRBV4-2; J gene: TRBJ1-1; CDR3 protein: CASSPGAGMNTEAFF
clone size: many; V gene: TRBV6-2/TRBV6-3; J gene: TRBJ1-1; CDR3 protein: CASSLPGEAFF
clone size: many; V gene: TRBV9; J gene: TRBJ2-7; CDR3 protein: CASPGEGSEQYF
clone size: many; V gene: TRBV14; J gene: TRBJ1-1; CDR3 protein: CASRWSGSTEAFF
clone size: .; V gene: TRBV12-3/TRBV12-4; J gene: TRBJ1-5; CDR3 protein: CASTVGGNEPQHF
clone size: many; V gene: TRBV12-3/TRBV12-4; J gene: TRBJ1-6; CDR3 protein: CASSSRGTHSPLHF
clone size: many; V gene: TRBV5-1; J gene: TRBJ1-1; CDR3 protein: CASSLVGYTEAFF
clone size: many; V gene: TRBV7-2; J gene: TRBJ2-7; CDR3 protein: CASNLAGSSYEQYF
clone size: once; V gene: TRBV28; J gene: TRBJ2-7; CDR3 protein: CASSLRSERHEQYF
clone size: .; V gene: TRBV12-3/TRBV12-4; J gene: TRBJ2-3; CDR3 protein: CASGGLASTDTQYF
clone size: many; V gene: TRBV27; J gene: TRBJ2-7; CDR3 protein: CASRGLRTHSYEQYF
clone size: many; V gene: TRBV10-1; J gene: TRBJ2-5; CDR3 protein: CASSESTPQGAETQYF
clone size: .; V gene: TRBV28; J gene: TRBJ1-2; CDR3 protein: CASSYGDLDYGYTF
clone size: .; V gene: TRBV7-9; J gene: TRBJ1-2; CDR3 protein: CASSLAGISTGNTF
clone size: many; V gene: TRBV4-1; J gene: TRBJ2-2; CDR3 protein: CASSPPGLAANTGELFF
clone size: many; V gene: TRBV28; J gene: TRBJ2-7; CDR3 protein: CASRPTGGIDEQYF
clone size: many; V gene: TRBV6-5; J gene: TRBJ2-7; CDR3 protein: CASSFGTEGYEQYF
clone size: many; V gene: TRBV30; J gene: TRBJ1-1; CDR3 protein: CAWSVRVAEAFF
clone size: many; V gene: TRBV13; J gene: TRBJ1-1; CDR3 protein: CASSTLTGRATINTEAFF
clone size: many; V gene: TRBV4-1; J gene: TRBJ1-1; CDR3 protein: CASSQAWVMNTEAFF
clone size: few; V gene: TRBV30; J gene: TRBJ1-2; CDR3 protein: CAWSVRRTAHGYTF
clone size: many; V gene: TRBV28; J gene: TRBJ2-2; CDR3 protein: CASSYLAVANTGELFF
clone size: many; V gene: TRBV11-3; J gene: TRBJ2-2; CDR3 protein: CASSYHTGELFF
clone size: many; V gene: TRBV2; J gene: TRBJ2-2; CDR3 protein: CASKADANTGELFF
clone size: many; V gene: TRBV5-6; J gene: TRBJ1-5; CDR3 protein: CASSSGQGAMGQPQHF
clone size: many; V gene: TRBV28; J gene: TRBJ2-7; CDR3 protein: CASCRAQESSCEQYF
clone size: many; V gene: TRBV6-2/TRBV6-3; J gene: TRBJ2-5; CDR3 protein: CASSYPDTLETQYF
clone size: many; V gene: TRBV27; J gene: TRBJ1-1; CDR3 protein: CASSLWGENTEAFF
clone size: .; V gene: TRBV5-4; J gene: TRBJ2-5; CDR3 protein: CASSSISVGQGAWETQYF
clone size: few; V gene: TRBV18; J gene: TRBJ1-2; CDR3 protein: CASSPLSAGVNYGYTF
clone size: many; V gene: TRBV24-1; J gene: TRBJ2-4; CDR3 protein: CATGTECLAKNIQYF
clone size: few; V gene: TRBV4-2; J gene: TRBJ1-2; CDR3 protein: CASSQETATGVEANYGYTF
clone size: .; V gene: TRBV30; J gene: TRBJ1-3; CDR3 protein: CAWDRGWGNHGNTIYF
clone size: .; V gene: TRBV6-1; J gene: TRBJ1-2; CDR3 protein: CASTPGKRGYTF
clone size: many; V gene: TRBV6-1; J gene: TRBJ2-2; CDR3 protein: CASSRSSGGAGELFF
clone size: .; V gene: TRBV7-2; J gene: TRBJ2-4; CDR3 protein: CASSLVAGADKNIQYF
clone size: many; V gene: TRBV6-1; J gene: TRBJ2-1; CDR3 protein: CASSASETGGNEQFF
clone size: many; V gene: TRBV2; J gene: TRBJ1-5; CDR3 protein: CASSPPGGAQPQHF
clone size: .; V gene: TRBV12-3/TRBV12-4; J gene: TRBJ2-7; CDR3 protein: CASSQAGGLSSYEQYF
clone size: many; V gene: TRBV19; J gene: TRBJ2-7; CDR3 protein: CASTGDRGSEQYF
clone size: .; V gene: TRBV18; J gene: TRBJ2-2; CDR3 protein: CASSPRTGENTGELFF
clone size: many; V gene: TRBV6-2/TRBV6-3; J gene: TRBJ1-1; CDR3 protein: CASTTYRASTEAFF
clone size: many; V gene: TRBV6-2/TRBV6-3; J gene: TRBJ1-2; CDR3 protein: CASSTGTYIGYTF
clone size: many; V gene: TRBV10-3; J gene: TRBJ1-5; CDR3 protein: CAISASGNSNQPQHF
clone size: many; V gene: TRBV11-2; J gene: TRBJ2-7; CDR3 protein: CASSWGPYDSSYEQYF
clone size: many; V gene: TRBV12-3/TRBV12-4; J gene: TRBJ2-1; CDR3 protein: CASMPVGDNEQFF
clone size: many; V gene: TRBV7-8; J gene: TRBJ2-5; CDR3 protein: CASSLVGYRRGGGETQYF
clone size: many; V gene: TRBV12-3/TRBV12-4; J gene: TRBJ1-6; CDR3 protein: CASSRKNSPLHF
clone size: few; V gene: TRBV7-8; J gene: TRBJ2-7; CDR3 protein: CASSSQQGSIVYEQYF
clone size: medium-sized; V gene: TRBV28; J gene: TRBJ1-2; CDR3 protein: CASKGQATIYGYTF
clone size: many; V gene: TRBV28; J gene: TRBJ1-2; CDR3 protein: CASEGQNYGYTF
clone size: many; V gene: TRBV12-3/TRBV12-4; J gene: TRBJ2-3; CDR3 protein: CATIALGSTDTQYF
clone size: .; V gene: TRBV6-2/TRBV6-3; J gene: TRBJ1-3; CDR3 protein: CASSIDRARNTIYF
clone size: many; V gene: TRBV5-1; J gene: TRBJ2-3; CDR3 protein: CASKLSGTTDTQYF
clone size: many; V gene: TRBV5-1; J gene: TRBJ1-1; CDR3 protein: CASSLGTRGGNTEAFF
clone size: many; V gene: TRBV27; J gene: TRBJ1-1; CDR3 protein: CASSLLGQLNTEAFF
clone size: many; V gene: TRBV10-3; J gene: TRBJ2-6; CDR3 protein: CAISGGGDGANVLTF
clone size: many; V gene: TRBV28; J gene: TRBJ2-7; CDR3 protein: CASSYPGQGTYEQYF